What follows describes a single T cell receptor (beta chain). The table came from immunoSEQ multiplex PCR; TCRdb's copy has only in-frame clones and leaves some out. The sample yields under 150,000 clones, 76% seen once. These data come from a study of blood T cell repertoires in COVID-19. V lost 2 bases and J lost 8; bases outside the gene matches: 5. Per the germline V gene, CDR1 is MNHEY and CDR2 is SMNVEV (reference sequence). This CDR3 has 14 residues. V usage is TRBV27 and J usage is TRBJ2-1, with 8 bases lining up with TRBD1. The sequenced sample consisted of peripheral blood. This TCR derives from a woman of 80 years or more with active or convalescent COVID-19. CDR3 loop: CASSLNRGFDEQFF. CDR3 sequence (DNA): TGTGCCAGCAGTTTAAACAGGGGGTTCGATGAGCAGTTCTTC.